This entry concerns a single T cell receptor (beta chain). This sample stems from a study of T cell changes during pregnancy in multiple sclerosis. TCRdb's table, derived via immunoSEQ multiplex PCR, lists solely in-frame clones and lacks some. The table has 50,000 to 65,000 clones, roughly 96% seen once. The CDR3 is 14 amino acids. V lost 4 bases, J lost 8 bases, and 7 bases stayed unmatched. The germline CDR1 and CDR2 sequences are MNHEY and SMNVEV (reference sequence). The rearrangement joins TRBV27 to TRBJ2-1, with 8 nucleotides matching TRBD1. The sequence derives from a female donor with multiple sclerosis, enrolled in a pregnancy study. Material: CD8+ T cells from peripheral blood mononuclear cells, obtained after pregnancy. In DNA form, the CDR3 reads TGTGCCAGCAGTTACAGGACAGGGAGGTATGAGCAGTTCTTC. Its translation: CASSYRTGRYEQFF.